This T cell receptor beta chain was found in a study of CD8 T cells in ankylosing spondylitis. The study, taken as a whole, reports: The study identified a TCR beta motif of under ten highly homologous variants that appeared characteristic of ankylosing spondylitis blood. Disease-linked clones reportedly concentrated significantly in matched ankylosing spondylitis synovial fluid.

There are many counts of this clonotype. Its antigen is still unknown. TCRdb ran MiXCR on the 5' RACE reads and lists one entry per CDR3 protein. The sample consists of roughly 130,000 distinct CDR3 sequences, more than 6.5% of them appearing once. Germline V gives CDR1 SGHRS, CDR2 YFSETQ. This CDR3 has 16 residues. The junction had 7 bases not matched to a gene; V was cut back by 4 bases and J by 4 bases. This sequence joins TRBV5-1 and TRBJ2-3, with 12 nucleotides matching TRBD2. This TCR was recovered from a male donor with ankylosing spondylitis or in good health (not recorded which). Sequenced material: blood, either unsorted or a sorted T cell fraction (not recorded which). The chain's CDR3 is CASSERTSGASDTQYF. The DNA of the CDR3 is TGCGCCAGCAGCGAGAGGACTAGCGGGGCGTCAGATACGCAGTATTTT.